The 27 T cell receptor beta chains given below trace back to one sample, sequenced in a study of cytomegalovirus exposure and HLA in healthy donors. Vbeta (60) and Jbeta (13) primers were used in the PCR. This table comes from immunoSEQ multiplex PCR, and its TCRdb copy is limited to in-frame clones, with some not included. This sample yields 97,000 or so clones, of which approximately 71% are seen a single time; roughly 9.1% belongs to the top ten. Sequencing was carried out using PBMCs. The receptors were sampled from a male donor in good health and CMV-seropositive.

This chain links TRBV27 with TRBJ1-4, with a weak D call TRBD1 (5 bases). CDR1 MNHEY and CDR2 SMNVEV come from the germline V gene (reference sequence). The CDR3 length is 18 residues. The V end was cut by 2 bases, the J end by 5 bases, with 21 bases between. DNA for the CDR3: TGTGCCAGCAGTTTAAGGCGGGACCTCCCGACTCCCAATGAAAAACTGTTTTTT. As protein: CASSLRRDLPTPNEKLFF.

The chain is built from TRBV28 and TRBJ1-3, with D possibly TRBD1 on 5 matching bases. Germline V gene lookup returns CDR1 MDHEN and CDR2 SYDVKM. This CDR3 region has 16 residues. V lost 7 bases to trimming and J lost 0 bases, with 16 bases between them. The DNA for the CDR3 is TGTGCCAGCAACATTTACAGGAGCGCCTCTGGAAACACCATATATTTT. Translating it yields CASNIYRSASGNTIYF. Looking up the rest from reference TRBV28 and TRBJ1-3 gives the full variable domain: DVKVTQSSRYLVKRTGEKVFLECVQDMDHENMFWYRQDPGLGLRLIYFSYDVKMKEKGDIPEGYSVSREKKERFSLILESASTNQTSMYLCASNIYRSASGNTIYFGEGSWLTVV.

In this sample, this clone turned up once. CDR3 DNA sequence: TGCGCCAGCAGTTTTAGCGCTCAGAGTCCGCCGCTGTTTTTT. Its translation: CASSFSAQSPPLFF. The rearrangement links TRBV5-1 to TRBJ2-2; TRBD2 is a possible D gene (5 bases). The V end was cut by 5 bases, the J end by 13 bases, with 21 bases between. This CDR3 has 14 residues. CDR1 is SGHRS, CDR2 YFSETQ, per germline.

The chain is built from TRBV6-6 and TRBJ1-1, with D possibly TRBD1 on 6 matching bases. This CDR3 spans 14 amino acids. Trimming pared 6 bases from V and 1 base from J, leaving 12 bases between. CDR1 is MNHNY, CDR2 SVGAGI, per germline (reference sequence). CDR3 in DNA: TGTGCCAGCAGACCCACAGGGTCGAACACTGAAGCTTTCTTT. Translating it yields CASRPTGSNTEAFF.

This chain joins TRBV11-3 and TRBJ2-3; 7 nucleotides line up with TRBD2. Unmatched junction bases numbered 8, after V lost 7 bases and J lost 4 bases. The CDR3 has 14 amino acids. Germline values: CDR1 SGHNT, CDR2 YENEEA. The CDR3 nucleotides are TGTGCCAGCACCCCTCCCGCGGGGGCAGATACGCAGTATTTT. This sequence encodes CASTPPAGADTQYF.

This clone appeared once. This chain uses TRBV7-9 with TRBJ2-5; tentative D call: TRBD2 (6 bases). The closer fit of TRBJ2-7 to the DNA end suggests the J call may be wrong. The CDR3 runs 14 residues. CDR1 and CDR2 (germline): SEHNR, FQNEAQ (reference sequence). CDR3 in DNA: TGTGCCAGCAGCTTCCGGGACTTGGGGCACGAGCAGTACTTC. Amino acid sequence: CASSFRDLGHEQYF.

This clone has only a few counts. J is TRBJ1-5 and V is TRBV25-1; perhaps TRBD1 as D (6 bases). The germline V gene encodes CDR1 MGHDK and CDR2 SYGVNS. With 8 bases removed from V and 4 bases from J, the gap between germline ends came to 12 bases. The CDR3 has 13 amino acids. In DNA form, the CDR3 reads TGTGCCAGCGGCTATCAGGGGAATCAGCCCCAGCATTTT. Residues: CASGYQGNQPQHF.

The rearrangement links TRBV28 to TRBJ2-7; TRBD2 matches at 8 bases. This CDR3 has 13 residues. V dropped 11 bases and J dropped 4; count of bases not matched to a gene: 10. Germline values: CDR1 MDHEN, CDR2 SYDVKM. The CDR3 coding sequence is TGTGCCGTATCGGGAGGGCGTAGGTACGAGCAGTACTTC. Protein sequence: CAVSGGRRYEQYF.

The table lists this clone with a count of one. This chain joins TRBV19 and TRBJ1-5, with 7 bases that match TRBD1. CDR1 is LNHDA and CDR2 is SQIVND in the germline V gene (reference sequence). The CDR3 sequence is 16 residues long. The junction had 7 bases not matched to a gene; V was cut back by 2 bases and J by 3 bases. The CDR3 sequence is CASSIITGTVNQPQHF. In nucleotides, the CDR3 is TGTGCCAGTAGTATAATAACGGGGACAGTCAATCAGCCCCAGCATTTT.

A word on this clone: Other DNA sequences of this sample code for an identical CDR3. The chain links TRBV29-1 to TRBJ1-1, with TRBD1 matching over 10 bases. There are 11 residues in the CDR3. The trim removed 6 bases at V and 5 bases at J, leaving 0 bases unmatched. The germline gives CDR1 SQVTM, CDR2 ANQGSEA. The CDR3 loop reads CSVDRGTEAFF. The CDR3 bases are TGCAGCGTGGACAGGGGGACTGAAGCTTTCTTT.

The CDR3 DNA follows: TGTGCCAGCAGCCTCGGGAGGACTTGGGGTGAGCAGTTCTTC. Residues: CASSLGRTWGEQFF. The chain recombines TRBV11-3 with TRBJ2-1, with 7 bases identical to TRBD2. J lost 9 bases, V lost 5 bases, and 10 bases had no gene match. This CDR3 has 14 residues. Germline CDR1 and CDR2: SGHNT and YENEEA.

The rearrangement joins TRBV5-1 to TRBJ1-4, with D hard to call. Germline V gene sequence: CDR1 SGHRS, CDR2 YFSETQ. Trimming cost V 1 base and J 7 bases, with 11 bases left between them. The CDR3 sequence is 14 residues long. The CDR3 loop is CASSLKPLGEKLFF. In nucleotides, the CDR3 is TGCGCCAGCAGCTTGAAACCCCTCGGTGAAAAACTGTTTTTT.

This chain links TRBV6-5 with TRBJ2-1; no definite D call. The CDR3 loop spans 15 amino acids. V was pared by 4 bases and J by 7 bases, with 17 bases between. The germline V gene encodes CDR1 MNHEY and CDR2 SVGAGI. Here the CDR3 reads CASSSVVIARNEQFF. CDR3 nucleotides: TGTGCCAGCAGTTCCGTGGTGATAGCTCGAAATGAGCAGTTCTTC.

This clone was seen a few times. This chain uses TRBV14 with TRBJ1-1; possible D gene TRBD1, 6 bases. CDR3 length: 14 residues. The V and J ends lost 0 bases and 4 bases respectively, with 9 bases between them. Looked up from germline, CDR1 is SGHDN and CDR2 is FVKESK. CDR3 region: CASSQEGASTEAFF. In DNA, the CDR3 is TGTGCCAGCAGCCAAGAGGGGGCGAGCACTGAAGCTTTCTTT. Using reference TRBV14 and TRBJ1-1 for the parts outside the CDR3, the full variable domain is EAGVTQFPSHSVIEKGQTVTLRCDPISGHDNLYWYRRVMGKEIKFLLHFVKESKQDESGMPNNRFLAERTGGTYSTLKVQPAELEDSGVYFCASSQEGASTEAFFGQGTRLTVV.

In this sample, this clone turned up a few times. V is TRBV28 and J is TRBJ1-2, with 7 bases lining up with TRBD1. Germline-derived CDR1 and CDR2 are MDHEN and SYDVKM. The junction had 11 bases not matched to a gene; V was cut back by 6 bases and J by 7 bases. This CDR3 contains 14 residues. The CDR3 is CASSRRGFRGGYTF. In DNA form, the CDR3 reads TGTGCCAGCAGCCGCAGGGGGTTTAGAGGTGGCTACACCTTC.

The genes are TRBV5-1 and TRBJ1-1, with a weak D call TRBD1 (5 bases). Germline CDR1 SGHRS, CDR2 YFSETQ. Trimming removed 3 bases from V and 1 base from J, with 13 bases in between. The CDR3 is 15 residues long. In DNA form, the CDR3 reads TGCGCCAGCAGCTGGGGGGAAAGGGCGAACACTGAAGCTTTCTTT. Residues: CASSWGERANTEAFF.

The rearrangement joins TRBV28 to TRBJ1-1, with a tentative D call TRBD1 (5 bases). Germline values: CDR1 MDHEN, CDR2 SYDVKM. This CDR3 spans 15 amino acids. Trimming cost V 1 base and J 4 bases, with 13 bases left between them. The CDR3: CASSLLARVVTEAFF. In DNA, the CDR3 is TGTGCCAGCAGTTTATTAGCCAGGGTGGTCACTGAAGCTTTCTTT.

The chain employs TRBV28 and TRBJ2-1; 7 positions match TRBD1. Losses at the gene ends were 5 bases for V and 10 bases for J; bases not matched to a gene: 17. The germline gives CDR1 MDHEN, CDR2 SYDVKM. The CDR3 sequence is 16 residues long. In DNA, the CDR3 is TGTGCCAGCAGTGCCACAGGGGCCCCGACCCCGGTGGAGCAGTTCTTC. It yields the protein CASSATGAPTPVEQFF.

Concerning this clone itself: The junction differs from germline at one of its ends, possibly a read error. The CDR3 sequence: CSSSLPRLGAHNEQFF. The DNA for the CDR3 is TGTTCCAGCAGCTTGCCCCGATTAGGAGCCCACAATGAGCAGTTCTTC. The chain carries TRBV7-9 and TRBJ2-1; D unclear. Germline loops: CDR1 SEHNR, CDR2 FQNEAQ (reference sequence). The CDR3 length is 16 residues.

The rearrangement uses TRBV7-9 and TRBJ2-7; 14 bases align to TRBD2. Germline lookup yields CDR1 SEHNR and CDR2 FQNEAQ (reference sequence). The CDR3 totals 14 residues. Losses at the gene ends were 5 bases for V and 5 bases for J; bases not matched to a gene: 2. The CDR3 DNA is TGTGCCAGCAGCCTGGGACTAGCGGGGGACGAGCAGTACTTC. This encodes CASSLGLAGDEQYF.

The V and J genes are TRBV5-5 and TRBJ2-3, with TRBD1 matching over 7 bases. In germline, CDR1 is SGHKS, CDR2 YYEKEE (reference sequence). The CDR3 totals 20 residues. Losses at the gene ends were 4 bases for V and 2 bases for J; bases not matched to a gene: 22. The CDR3, as DNA: TGTGCCAGCAGCCCCCAGTCAACAGGGGTAGCGCTAATATCCACAGATACGCAGTATTTT. Protein: CASSPQSTGVALISTDTQYF.

The chain recombines TRBV18 with TRBJ1-1; D unresolved. The germline CDR1 and CDR2 sequences are KGHSH and LQKENI. The V end was cut by 2 bases, the J end by 2 bases, with 6 bases between. The CDR3 runs to 13 residues. This CDR3 reads CASSPGPNTEAFF. In nucleotides, the CDR3 is TGTGCCAGCTCACCAGGGCCAAACACTGAAGCTTTCTTT.

The rearrangement joins TRBV5-1 to TRBJ2-1, with TRBD2 identical over 9 bases. Germline V gene sequence: CDR1 SGHRS, CDR2 YFSETQ. The CDR3 extends over 17 amino acids. Trimming cost V 0 bases and J 7 bases; bases outside gene matches: 11. Written as DNA, the CDR3 is TGCGCCAGCAGCTTGGCCGGCGGGACTAGCAGATCTAATGAGCAGTTCTTC. Its translation: CASSLAGGTSRSNEQFF. Drawing the rest from reference TRBV5-1 and TRBJ2-1, the complete variable domain is KAGVTQTPRYLIKTRGQQVTLSCSPISGHRSVSWYQQTPGQGLQFLFEYFSETQRNKGNFPGRFSGRQFSNSRSEMNVSTLELGDSALYLCASSLAGGTSRSNEQFFGPGTRLTVL.

The V call is TRBV18, the J call TRBJ1-2; the D is unclear. With 3 bases removed from V and 1 base from J, the gap between germline ends came to 12 bases. The CDR3 contains 15 residues. Per germline, CDR1 KGHSH and CDR2 LQKENI. As DNA, the CDR3 is TGTGCCAGCTCACCGCGGACTGAGATTAACTATGGCTACACCTTC. This codes for CASSPRTEINYGYTF.

V and J are TRBV27 and TRBJ2-5; 14 bases map to TRBD2. Germline CDR1 reads MNHEY; CDR2 reads SMNVEV (reference sequence). After removal of 5 bases from V and 4 bases from J, the junction contained 9 bases not matched to a gene. CDR3 length equals 17 residues. CDR3: CASSPRLAGGPRETQYF. In DNA form, the CDR3 reads TGTGCCAGCAGTCCGAGACTAGCGGGAGGGCCGCGAGAGACCCAGTACTTC.

The chain is built from TRBV7-9 and TRBJ2-2; 7 positions match TRBD2. In germline, CDR1 is SEHNR, CDR2 FQNEAQ (reference sequence). This CDR3 has 15 residues. J was trimmed by 4 bases and V by 7 bases; bases with no gene match: 9. The CDR3 reads CASTQGRGGTGELFF. The CDR3, as DNA: TGTGCCAGCACCCAAGGGAGGGGAGGCACCGGGGAGCTGTTTTTT.

The J gene is TRBJ2-5, the V gene TRBV28, with 8 bases identical to TRBD2. V shed 7 bases, J shed 2 bases, and the junction held 21 bases outside the gene matches. The germline V gene encodes CDR1 MDHEN and CDR2 SYDVKM. The CDR3 covers 19 residues. CDR3 in DNA: TGTGCCAGCATTTCAGCGACGGCTAGCGGGCGGGGGCGGCAAGAGACCCAGTACTTC. Translation gives CASISATASGRGRQETQYF.